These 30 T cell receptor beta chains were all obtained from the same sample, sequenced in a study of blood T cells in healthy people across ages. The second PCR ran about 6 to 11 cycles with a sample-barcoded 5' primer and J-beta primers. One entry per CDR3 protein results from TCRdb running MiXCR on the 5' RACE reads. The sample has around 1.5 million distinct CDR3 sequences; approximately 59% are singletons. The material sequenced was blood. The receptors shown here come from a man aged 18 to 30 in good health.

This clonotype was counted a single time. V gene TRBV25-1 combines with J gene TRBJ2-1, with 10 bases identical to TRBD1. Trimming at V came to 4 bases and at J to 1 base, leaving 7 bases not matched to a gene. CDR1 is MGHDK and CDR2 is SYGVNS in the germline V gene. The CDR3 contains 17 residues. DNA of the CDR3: TGTGCCAGCAGTGCGGGGACAGGGGTCTTGTCCTACAATGAGCAGTTCTTC. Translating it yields CASSAGTGVLSYNEQFF.

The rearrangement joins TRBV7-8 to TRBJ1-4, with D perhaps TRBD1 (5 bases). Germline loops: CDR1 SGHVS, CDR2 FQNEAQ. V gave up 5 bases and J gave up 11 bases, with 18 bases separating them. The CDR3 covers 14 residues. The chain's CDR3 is CASSREGRTGKLFF. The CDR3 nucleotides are TGTGCCAGCAGCCGTGAGGGACGGACGGGGAAACTGTTTTTT.

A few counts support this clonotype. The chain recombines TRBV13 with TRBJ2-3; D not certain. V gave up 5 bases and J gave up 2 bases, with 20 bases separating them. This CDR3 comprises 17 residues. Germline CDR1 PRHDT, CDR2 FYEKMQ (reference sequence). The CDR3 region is CASSQPWGGKDTDTQYF. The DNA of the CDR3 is TGTGCCAGCAGCCAACCTTGGGGTGGAAAAGACACAGATACGCAGTATTTT.

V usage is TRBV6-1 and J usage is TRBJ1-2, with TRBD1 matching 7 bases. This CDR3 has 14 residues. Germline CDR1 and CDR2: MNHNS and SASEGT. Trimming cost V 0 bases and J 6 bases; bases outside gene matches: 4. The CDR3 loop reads CASSEARTGNGYTF. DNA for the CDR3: TGTGCCAGCAGTGAAGCGAGGACAGGAAATGGCTACACCTTC.

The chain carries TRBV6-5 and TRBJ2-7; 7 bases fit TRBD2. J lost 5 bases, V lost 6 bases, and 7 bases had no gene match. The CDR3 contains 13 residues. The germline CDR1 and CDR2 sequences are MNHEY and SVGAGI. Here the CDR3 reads CASSREGLNEQYF. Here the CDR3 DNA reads TGTGCCAGCAGCCGAGAGGGACTAAACGAGCAGTACTTC.

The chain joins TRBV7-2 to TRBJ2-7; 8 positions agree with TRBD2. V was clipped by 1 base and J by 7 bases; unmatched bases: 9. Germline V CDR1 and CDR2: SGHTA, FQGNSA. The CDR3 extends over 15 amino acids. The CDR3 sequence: CASSLDPAGDNEQYF. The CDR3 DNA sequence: TGTGCCAGCAGCTTAGATCCAGCGGGAGACAATGAGCAGTACTTC. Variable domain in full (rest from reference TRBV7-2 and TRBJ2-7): GAGVSQSPSNKVTEKGKDVELRCDPISGHTALYWYRQSLGQGLEFLIYFQGNSAPDKSGLPSDRFSAERTGGSVSTLTIQRTQQEDSAVYLCASSLDPAGDNEQYFGPGTRLTVT.

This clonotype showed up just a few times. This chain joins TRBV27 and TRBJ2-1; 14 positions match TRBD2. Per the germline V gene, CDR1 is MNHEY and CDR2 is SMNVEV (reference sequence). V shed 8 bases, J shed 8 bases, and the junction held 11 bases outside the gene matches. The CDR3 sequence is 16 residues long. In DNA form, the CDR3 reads TGTGCCAGCTTAGCCTCTGGACTAGCGGGAGGTGATGAGCAGTTCTTC. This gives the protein CASLASGLAGGDEQFF.

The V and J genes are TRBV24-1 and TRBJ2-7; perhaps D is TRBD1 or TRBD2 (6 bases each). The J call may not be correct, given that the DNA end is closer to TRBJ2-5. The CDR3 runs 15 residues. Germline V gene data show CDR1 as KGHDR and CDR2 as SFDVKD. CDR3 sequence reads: CATSDLEGGQETQYF. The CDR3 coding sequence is TGTGCCACCAGTGATTTGGAGGGGGGACAAGAGACCCAGTACTTC.

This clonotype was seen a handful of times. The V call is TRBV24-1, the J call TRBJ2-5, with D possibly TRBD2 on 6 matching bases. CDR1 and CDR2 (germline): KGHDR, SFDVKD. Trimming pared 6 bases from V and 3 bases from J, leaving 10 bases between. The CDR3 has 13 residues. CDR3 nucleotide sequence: TGTGCCACCAGTCAAGGGAGGAAAGAGACCCAGTACTTC. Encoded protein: CATSQGRKETQYF.

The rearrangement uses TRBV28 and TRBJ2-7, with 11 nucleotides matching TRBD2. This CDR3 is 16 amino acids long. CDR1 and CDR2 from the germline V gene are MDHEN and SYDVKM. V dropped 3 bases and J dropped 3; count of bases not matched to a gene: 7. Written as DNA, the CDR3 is TGTGCCAGCAGTTTTGCGGCTAGCGGGGGGTACTACGAGCAGTACTTC. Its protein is CASSFAASGGYYEQYF.

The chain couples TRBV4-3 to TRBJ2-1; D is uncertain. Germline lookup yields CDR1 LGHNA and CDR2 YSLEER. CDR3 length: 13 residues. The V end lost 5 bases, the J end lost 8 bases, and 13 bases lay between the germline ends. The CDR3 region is CASSSPQMHEQFF. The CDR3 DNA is TGCGCCAGCAGCTCTCCCCAAATGCATGAGCAGTTCTTC.

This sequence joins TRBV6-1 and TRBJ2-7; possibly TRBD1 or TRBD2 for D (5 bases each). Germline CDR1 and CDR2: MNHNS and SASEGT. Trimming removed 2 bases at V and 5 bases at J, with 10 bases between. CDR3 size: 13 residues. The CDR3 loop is CASSERGDDEQYF. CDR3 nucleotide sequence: TGTGCCAGCAGTGAACGAGGGGACGACGAGCAGTACTTC.

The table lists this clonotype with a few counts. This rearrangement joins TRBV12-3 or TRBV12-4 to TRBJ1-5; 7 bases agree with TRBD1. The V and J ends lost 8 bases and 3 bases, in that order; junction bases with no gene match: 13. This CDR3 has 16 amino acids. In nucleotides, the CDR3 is TGTGCCAGCGGCGATACCGGGACAGTGACCAATCAGCCCCAGCATTTT. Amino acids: CASGDTGTVTNQPQHF.

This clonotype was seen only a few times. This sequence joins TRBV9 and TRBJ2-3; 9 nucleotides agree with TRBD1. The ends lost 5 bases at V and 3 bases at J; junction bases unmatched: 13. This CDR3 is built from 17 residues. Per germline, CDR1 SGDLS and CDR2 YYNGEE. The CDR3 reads CASRWALTGGTTDTQYF. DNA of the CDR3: TGTGCCAGCAGATGGGCCCTTACAGGGGGCACGACAGATACGCAGTATTTT. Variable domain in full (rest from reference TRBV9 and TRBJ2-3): DSGVTQTPKHLITATGQRVTLRCSPRSGDLSVYWYQQSLDQGLQFLIQYYNGEERAKGNILERFSAQQFPDLHSELNLSSLELGDSALYFCASRWALTGGTTDTQYFGPGTRLTVL.

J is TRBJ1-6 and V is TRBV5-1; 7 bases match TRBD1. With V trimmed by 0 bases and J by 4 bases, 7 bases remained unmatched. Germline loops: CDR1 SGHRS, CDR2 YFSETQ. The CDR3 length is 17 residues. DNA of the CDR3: TGCGCCAGCAGCTTGGATTGGGACAGTAGGTATAATTCACCCCTCCACTTT. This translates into CASSLDWDSRYNSPLHF. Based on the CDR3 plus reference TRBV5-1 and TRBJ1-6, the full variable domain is KAGVTQTPRYLIKTRGQQVTLSCSPISGHRSVSWYQQTPGQGLQFLFEYFSETQRNKGNFPGRFSGRQFSNSRSEMNVSTLELGDSALYLCASSLDWDSRYNSPLHFGNGTRLTVT.

The CDR3 here is CASSLGNGDTQYF. The CDR3 coding sequence is TGCGCCAGCAGCTTGGGAAATGGAGATACGCAGTATTTT. This chain connects TRBV5-1 to TRBJ2-3; D unclear. The CDR3 consists of 13 residues. Germline V lookup: CDR1 SGHRS, CDR2 YFSETQ. Trimming removed 0 bases from V and 5 bases from J, with 7 bases in between.

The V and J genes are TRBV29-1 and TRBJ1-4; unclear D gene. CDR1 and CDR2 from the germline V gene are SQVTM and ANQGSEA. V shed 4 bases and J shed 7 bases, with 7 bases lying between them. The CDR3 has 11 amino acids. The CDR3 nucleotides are TGCAGCGTTGTAGGTGGTGAAAAACTGTTTTTT. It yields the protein CSVVGGEKLFF.

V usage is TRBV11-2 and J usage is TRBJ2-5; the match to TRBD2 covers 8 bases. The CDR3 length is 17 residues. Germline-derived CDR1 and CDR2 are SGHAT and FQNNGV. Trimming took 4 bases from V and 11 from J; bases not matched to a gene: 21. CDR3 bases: TGTGCCAGCAGCTCAAAAGGTCCAGCGGGGGCAACTCGGGAGCAGTACTTC. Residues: CASSSKGPAGATREQYF.

CDR3 sequence reads: CASGAGGIYEQYF. CDR3 nucleotides: TGTGCCAGCGGTGCCGGGGGAATTTACGAGCAGTACTTC. The genes are TRBV6-1 and TRBJ2-7; a weak D match, TRBD2 (6 bases). Trimming took 8 bases from V and 4 from J, leaving 15 bases between them. The CDR3 extends over 13 amino acids. Germline CDR1 and CDR2: MNHNS and SASEGT.

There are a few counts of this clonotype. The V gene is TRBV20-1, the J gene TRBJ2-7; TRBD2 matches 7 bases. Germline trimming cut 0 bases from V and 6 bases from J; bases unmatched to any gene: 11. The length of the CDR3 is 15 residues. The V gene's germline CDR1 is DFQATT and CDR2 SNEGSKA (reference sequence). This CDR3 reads CSAREETGLRTEQYF. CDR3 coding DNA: TGCAGTGCTAGAGAGGAGACGGGACTACGTACCGAGCAGTACTTC.

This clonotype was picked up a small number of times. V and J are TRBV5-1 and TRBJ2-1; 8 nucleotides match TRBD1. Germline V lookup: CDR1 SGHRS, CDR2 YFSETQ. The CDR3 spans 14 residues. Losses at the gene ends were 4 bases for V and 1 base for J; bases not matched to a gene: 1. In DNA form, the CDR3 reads TGCGCCAGCAGCGGACAGGGATCCTACAATGAGCAGTTCTTC. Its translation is CASSGQGSYNEQFF.

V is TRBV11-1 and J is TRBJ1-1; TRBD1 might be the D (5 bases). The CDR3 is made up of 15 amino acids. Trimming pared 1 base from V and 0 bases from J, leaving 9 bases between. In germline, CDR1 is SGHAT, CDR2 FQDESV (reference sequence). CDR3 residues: CASSLVRTMNTEAFF. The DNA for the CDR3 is TGTGCCAGCAGCTTAGTACGGACAATGAACACTGAAGCTTTCTTT.

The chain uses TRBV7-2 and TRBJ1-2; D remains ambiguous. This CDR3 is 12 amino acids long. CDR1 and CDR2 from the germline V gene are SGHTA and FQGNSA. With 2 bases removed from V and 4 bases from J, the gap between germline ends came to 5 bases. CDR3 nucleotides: TGTGCCAGCAGCTTAAGACGCTATGGCTACACCTTC. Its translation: CASSLRRYGYTF.

CDR3 DNA: TGTGCCAGCGGCGAACAGAATACTGAAGCTTTCTTT. It codes for CASGEQNTEAFF. This chain connects TRBV2 to TRBJ1-1; D is uncertain. Looked up from germline, CDR1 is SNHLY and CDR2 is FYNNEI. V was clipped by 8 bases and J by 5 bases, with 12 bases between them. The CDR3 is 12 amino acids.

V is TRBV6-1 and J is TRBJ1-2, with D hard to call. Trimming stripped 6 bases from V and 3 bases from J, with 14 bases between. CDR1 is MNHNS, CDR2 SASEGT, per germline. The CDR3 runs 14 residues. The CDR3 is CASSETSYYYGYTF. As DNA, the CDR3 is TGTGCCAGCAGCGAGACATCCTACTACTATGGCTACACCTTC.

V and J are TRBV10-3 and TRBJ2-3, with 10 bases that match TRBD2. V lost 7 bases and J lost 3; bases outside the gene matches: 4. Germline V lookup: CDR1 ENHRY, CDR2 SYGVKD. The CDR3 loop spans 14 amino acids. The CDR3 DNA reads TGTGCCATCACAGCGGGAGGGGGGACAGATACGCAGTATTTT. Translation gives CAITAGGGTDTQYF.

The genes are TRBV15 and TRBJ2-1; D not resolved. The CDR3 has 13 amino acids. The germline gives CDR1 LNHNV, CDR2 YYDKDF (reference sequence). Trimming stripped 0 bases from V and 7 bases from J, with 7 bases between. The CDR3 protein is CATSRDRLNEQFF. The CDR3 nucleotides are TGTGCCACCAGCAGAGATAGACTTAATGAGCAGTTCTTC.

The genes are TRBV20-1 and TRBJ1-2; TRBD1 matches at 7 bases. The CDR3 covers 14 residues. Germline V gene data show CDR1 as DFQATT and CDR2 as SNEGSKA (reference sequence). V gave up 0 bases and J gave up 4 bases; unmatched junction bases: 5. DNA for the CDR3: TGCAGTGCTAGAGATCAGGGGGTTCTCTATGGCTACACCTTC. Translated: CSARDQGVLYGYTF.

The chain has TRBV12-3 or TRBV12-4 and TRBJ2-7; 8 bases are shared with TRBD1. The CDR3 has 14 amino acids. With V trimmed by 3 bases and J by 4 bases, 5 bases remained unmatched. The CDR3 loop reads CASSFDRGWYEQYF. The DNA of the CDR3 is TGTGCCAGCAGTTTTGACAGGGGCTGGTACGAGCAGTACTTC.

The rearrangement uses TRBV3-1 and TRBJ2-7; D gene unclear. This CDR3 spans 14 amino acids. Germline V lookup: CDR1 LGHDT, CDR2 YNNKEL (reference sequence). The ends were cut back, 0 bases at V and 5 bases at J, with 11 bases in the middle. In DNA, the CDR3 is TGTGCCAGCAGCCAAGATCTAGGGCTAGACGAGCAGTACTTC. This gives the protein CASSQDLGLDEQYF.